The 3 T cell receptor beta chains below come from one sample, sequenced in a study of blood T cell repertoires in COVID-19. Sequencing used immunoSEQ multiplex PCR; TCRdb keeps in-frame clones, though not all of them. Among roughly 140,000 clones listed, under 85% were seen once. Sequencing was done on a sample of peripheral blood. All receptors come from a human donor in a cohort sampled during active COVID-19.

The CDR3 here is CASSPTLSNTEAFF. The CDR3 nucleotides read TGTGCCAGCAGTCCGACACTTTCGAACACTGAAGCTTTCTTT. The chain employs TRBV6-4 and TRBJ1-1, with D hard to call. Germline-derived CDR1 and CDR2 are MRHNA and SNTAGT. Trimming took off 5 bases at V and 1 base at J, with 11 bases between the two ends. The CDR3 is 14 residues long.

CDR3 nucleotides: TGTGCCAGTAATGAAGGGGGCAAAGACTATGGCTACACCTTC. Encoded protein: CASNEGGKDYGYTF. The genes are TRBV19 and TRBJ1-2; 7 nucleotides line up with TRBD1. The CDR3 length is 14 residues. Trimming at V came to 7 bases and at J to 3 bases, leaving 8 bases not matched to a gene. Germline CDR1 and CDR2: LNHDA and SQIVND (reference sequence).

The V and J genes are TRBV6-6 and TRBJ2-7; the D is unclear. CDR1 and CDR2 (germline): MNHNY, SVGAGI (reference sequence). V shed 8 bases and J shed 7 bases, with 12 bases lying between them. The CDR3 length is 11 residues. The CDR3 DNA reads TGTGCCAGCTCCCTAGAGGCGGAGCAGTACTTC. Encoded protein: CASSLEAEQYF.